This TCR beta chain was observed in a study of T cell responses to AZD1222 COVID-19 vaccine. Notes on the study in general: Only after the peak T cell response were repertoires sampled. The CD4 TCRs associated with vaccination extended across spike and predominated at 160-218 and 743-854.

Concerning this clone itself: The antigen is not known.

Profiled with immunoSEQ multiplex PCR; TCRdb holds only in-frame clones, not every one. Counted here are roughly 140,000 clones, about nine tenths occurring once; the ten biggest clones make up under 2%. Second-dose intervals near 4 or 12 weeks were combined. Deletions cut 1 base from V and 9 bases from J, with 19 bases between. There are 16 residues in the CDR3. The germline V gene has CDR1 LNHDA and CDR2 SQIVND (reference sequence). The specimen comprised peripheral blood, sampled 28 days after the second AZD1222 dose. The chain is built from TRBV19 and TRBJ2-1; D perhaps matches TRBD1 (6 bases). The sequence was collected from an adult who received the AZD1222 COVID-19 vaccine. The CDR3 protein is CASSIAGTSLRGEQFF. As DNA, the CDR3 is TGTGCCAGTAGTATAGCCGGGACATCACTTAGGGGTGAGCAGTTCTTC.